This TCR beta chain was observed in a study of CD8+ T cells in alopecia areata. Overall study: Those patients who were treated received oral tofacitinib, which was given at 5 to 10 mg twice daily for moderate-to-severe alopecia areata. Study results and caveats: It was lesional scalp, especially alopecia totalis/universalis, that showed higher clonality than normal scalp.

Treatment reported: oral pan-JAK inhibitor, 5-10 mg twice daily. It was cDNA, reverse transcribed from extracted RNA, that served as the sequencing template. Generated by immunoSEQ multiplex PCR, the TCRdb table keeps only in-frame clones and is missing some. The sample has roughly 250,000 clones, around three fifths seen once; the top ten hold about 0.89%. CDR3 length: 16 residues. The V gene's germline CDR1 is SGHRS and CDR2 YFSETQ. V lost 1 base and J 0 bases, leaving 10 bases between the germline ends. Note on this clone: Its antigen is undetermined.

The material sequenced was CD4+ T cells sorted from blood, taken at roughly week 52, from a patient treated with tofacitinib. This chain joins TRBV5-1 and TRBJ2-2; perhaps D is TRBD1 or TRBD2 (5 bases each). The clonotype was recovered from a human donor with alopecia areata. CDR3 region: CASSLRGRANTGELFF. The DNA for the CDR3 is TGCGCCAGCAGCTTGCGGGGCCGCGCGAACACCGGGGAGCTGTTTTTT.